The 27 T cell receptor beta chains below all came from one sample that was sequenced in a study of blood T cell repertoires in COVID-19. Produced via immunoSEQ multiplex PCR; TCRdb's table is partial and in-frame only. This table holds around 230,000 clones, roughly 80% found once. Sequencing was performed on peripheral blood. The source of these receptors is a woman aged 55-75 years with active or convalescent COVID-19.

In DNA, the CDR3 is TGTGCCAGCAGCCCCGGGACTAGCGGGGGTACCGAGCAGTACTTC. This gives the protein CASSPGTSGGTEQYF. The chain links TRBV27 to TRBJ2-7, with 14 positions matching TRBD2. This CDR3 is built from 15 residues. The J segment lost 6 bases and the V segment lost 6 bases, leaving 7 bases of the junction unmatched. Germline lookup yields CDR1 MNHEY and CDR2 SMNVEV (reference sequence).

The rearrangement joins TRBV29-1 to TRBJ1-1; D is possibly TRBD1 (6 bases). V dropped 8 bases and J dropped 8 bases, with 12 bases sitting between them. CDR1 SQVTM and CDR2 ANQGSEA come from the germline V gene. The CDR3 totals 10 residues. CDR3 coding DNA: TGCAGCCCTAGAGGACAGGAAGCTTTCTTT. Translating gives CSPRGQEAFF.

The CDR3 nucleotides read TGTGCCAGCAGTGAAGCGCTTCGGGGTTCACCCCTCCACTTT. Protein: CASSEALRGSPLHF. This chain connects TRBV6-1 to TRBJ1-6, with D unresolved. Trimming took off 0 bases at V and 9 bases at J, with 9 bases between the two ends. Germline CDR1 and CDR2: MNHNS and SASEGT. This CDR3 region has 14 residues.

V gene TRBV18 combines with J gene TRBJ1-3; the match to TRBD1 covers 7 bases. Trimming took 5 bases from V and 4 from J; bases not matched to a gene: 2. The CDR3 totals 13 residues. Germline V gives CDR1 KGHSH, CDR2 LQKENI. The CDR3 DNA reads as TGTGCCAGCTCATTGGGACAGGGAAACACCATATATTTT. Amino acids: CASSLGQGNTIYF.

This rearrangement joins TRBV7-9 to TRBJ2-5; TRBD1 matches 9 bases. The CDR3 is 15 amino acids. V shed 4 bases, J shed 5 bases, and the junction held 8 bases outside the gene matches. Germline V CDR1 and CDR2: SEHNR, FQNEAQ (reference sequence). CDR3 nucleotides: TGTGCCAGCAGCTCATCTACAGGGGGCTCTGAGACCCAGTACTTC. Translation gives CASSSSTGGSETQYF.

This clone was seen a few times. V and J are TRBV21-1 and TRBJ1-4. TRBV21-1 is a pseudogene segment. CDR3 length equals 20 residues. The chain's CDR3 is CASSQPGGLRKRTTNEKLFF. The CDR3 bases are TGTGCCAGCAGCCAACCAGGAGGACTAAGAAAACGGACAACTAATGAAAAACTGTTTTTT.

The J gene is TRBJ1-2, the V gene TRBV19, with 11 bases that match TRBD1. This CDR3 comprises 18 residues. Germline V gene lookup returns CDR1 LNHDA and CDR2 SQIVND (reference sequence). J was trimmed by 3 bases and V by 3 bases; bases with no gene match: 12. The CDR3 DNA sequence: TGTGCCAGTAGTATTGGGTTCAACCGGGACAGGGGGGACTATGGCTACACCTTC. It yields the protein CASSIGFNRDRGDYGYTF.

The chain links TRBV9 to TRBJ1-1; D possibly corresponds to TRBD1 (5 bases). The CDR3 has 14 residues. V dropped 3 bases and J dropped 7 bases, with 16 bases sitting between them. From germline, CDR1 is SGDLS and CDR2 YYNGEE. CDR3 sequence: CASSAGGAGGEAFF. The CDR3 nucleotides are TGTGCCAGCAGCGCGGGAGGGGCCGGGGGTGAAGCTTTCTTT.

CDR3 amino acids: CASSPSLLGQGRQPQHF. DNA of the CDR3: TGTGCCAGCTCACCATCACTCCTTGGACAGGGAAGACAGCCCCAGCATTTT. The chain employs TRBV18 and TRBJ1-5; 8 bases match TRBD1. Germline V gene sequence: CDR1 KGHSH, CDR2 LQKENI. This CDR3 has 17 amino acids. Unmatched junction bases numbered 13, after V lost 2 bases and J lost 7 bases. The full variable domain, completed using reference TRBV18 and TRBJ1-5, is NAGVMQNPRHLVRRRGQEARLRCSPMKGHSHVYWYRQLPEEGLKFMVYLQKENIIDESGMPKERFSAEFPKEGPSILRIQQVVRGDSAAYFCASSPSLLGQGRQPQHFGDGTRLSIL.

The gene calls are TRBV27 and TRBJ1-4; 9 bases fit TRBD1. Germline V gene lookup returns CDR1 MNHEY and CDR2 SMNVEV (reference sequence). The V gene end was trimmed by 4 bases and the J gene end by 7 bases; junction bases not matched to a gene: 4. The CDR3 is 14 residues long. Written as DNA, the CDR3 is TGTGCCAGCAGTTCACAGGGGGCGCGTGAAAAACTGTTTTTT. This encodes CASSSQGAREKLFF.

In this sample, this clone turned up a few times. The rearrangement links TRBV20-1 to TRBJ1-4; the D is unclear. CDR1 DFQATT and CDR2 SNEGSKA come from the germline V gene (reference sequence). This CDR3 is built from 15 residues. Trimming took off 3 bases at V and 4 bases at J, with 15 bases between the two ends. The CDR3 DNA sequence: TGCAGTGCTAGTTCGTTCGGAGATAATAATGAAAAACTGTTTTTT. Its translation: CSASSFGDNNEKLFF.

In nucleotides, the CDR3 is TGTGCCAGCAGTTTAACGGGGGGCGGTTCACCCCTCCACTTT. Its translation is CASSLTGGGSPLHF. The V gene is TRBV27, the J gene TRBJ1-6, with TRBD1 as a possible D gene (6 bases). V dropped 2 bases and J dropped 9 bases, with 11 bases sitting between them. Germline assignment: CDR1 MNHEY and CDR2 SMNVEV (reference sequence). The CDR3 totals 14 residues.

The chain joins TRBV5-4 to TRBJ1-6; 8 bases map to TRBD1. Germline V lookup: CDR1 SGHNT, CDR2 YYREEE (reference sequence). The CDR3 sequence is 14 residues long. The ends lost 4 bases at V and 7 bases at J; junction bases unmatched: 4. CDR3 nucleotide sequence: TGTGCCAGCAGCACAGGACAGGGCAATTCACCCCTCCACTTT. As protein: CASSTGQGNSPLHF.

This clone appeared a few times. The V gene is TRBV7-2, the J gene TRBJ2-7; 7 nucleotides agree with TRBD1. Looked up from germline, CDR1 is SGHTA and CDR2 is FQGNSA. This CDR3 spans 15 amino acids. The junction had 9 bases not matched to a gene; V was cut back by 5 bases and J by 2 bases. The CDR3 nucleotides read TGTGCCAGCAGCGCACGACAGGGTGGGGCCTACGAGCAGTACTTC. It yields the protein CASSARQGGAYEQYF. The full variable domain, in which reference TRBV7-2 and TRBJ2-7 provide the parts outside the CDR3, is GAGVSQSPSNKVTEKGKDVELRCDPISGHTALYWYRQSLGQGLEFLIYFQGNSAPDKSGLPSDRFSAERTGGSVSTLTIQRTQQEDSAVYLCASSARQGGAYEQYFGPGTRLTVT.

The rearrangement links TRBV6-1 to TRBJ1-5; possibly TRBD1 for D (5 bases). The CDR3 length is 15 residues. Germline CDR1 and CDR2: MNHNS and SASEGT. The germline V and J ends were trimmed by 3 bases and 5 bases, with 14 bases remaining between them. The CDR3 is CASSDGRAKDQPQHF. The CDR3 bases are TGTGCCAGCAGTGACGGCAGGGCAAAGGATCAGCCCCAGCATTTT.

The V and J genes are TRBV19 and TRBJ1-1; D is possibly TRBD1 (5 bases). The CDR3 has 16 amino acids. V lost 7 bases and J lost 3, with 21 bases in between. CDR1 and CDR2 (germline): LNHDA, SQIVND (reference sequence). CDR3 DNA: TGTGCCAGTAACGGGGGGGGACGTACGTTTCACACTGAAGCTTTCTTT. Amino acids: CASNGGGRTFHTEAFF.

J is TRBJ2-5 and V is TRBV30; 11 bases map to TRBD1. The CDR3 runs 15 residues. Per germline, CDR1 GTSNPN and CDR2 SVGIG (reference sequence). Trimming removed 0 bases from V and 3 bases from J; junction bases left unmatched: 3. The CDR3 reads CAWSVRGQGEETQYF. CDR3 DNA: TGTGCCTGGAGTGTAAGGGGACAGGGGGAAGAGACCCAGTACTTC.

This sequence joins TRBV7-3 and TRBJ2-7; maybe TRBD1 (6 bases). Germline V gives CDR1 SGHTA, CDR2 FQGTGA. The germline V and J ends were trimmed by 2 bases and 2 bases, with 13 bases remaining between them. This CDR3 comprises 15 residues. The CDR3 bases are TGTGCCAGCAGCTTATACCCCGGACAGACCTACGAGCAGTACTTC. Residues: CASSLYPGQTYEQYF.

The chain links TRBV4-3 to TRBJ2-7, with 8 nucleotides matching TRBD1. CDR3 length: 16 residues. V lost 0 bases, J lost 5 bases, and 9 bases stayed unmatched. Germline V gene sequence: CDR1 LGHNA, CDR2 YSLEER. In DNA, the CDR3 is TGCGCCAGCAGCCAAGATTTGAGACAGGGGTTCCACGAGCAGTACTTC. It specifies CASSQDLRQGFHEQYF.

The table lists this clone with a count of one. The V gene is TRBV19, the J gene TRBJ1-1; 8 bases are shared with TRBD1. V shed 7 bases, J shed 6 bases, and the junction held 10 bases outside the gene matches. The CDR3 is made up of 14 amino acids. Germline values: CDR1 LNHDA, CDR2 SQIVND (reference sequence). The CDR3 bases are TGTGCCAGTACCCGGACAGGGATAGGCCCTGAAGCTTTCTTT. Residues: CASTRTGIGPEAFF.

The V gene is TRBV7-9, the J gene TRBJ1-1, with 8 nucleotides matching TRBD1. Germline trimming cut 6 bases from V and 2 bases from J; bases unmatched to any gene: 8. Germline CDR1 is SEHNR and CDR2 is FQNEAQ (reference sequence). The CDR3 length is 15 residues. CDR3 in amino acids: CASRNRDRTNTEAFF. In DNA form, the CDR3 reads TGTGCCAGCAGGAATAGGGACAGGACCAACACTGAAGCTTTCTTT. Full variable domain (missing parts from reference TRBV7-9 and TRBJ1-1): DTGVSQNPRHKITKRGQNVTFRCDPISEHNRLYWYRQTLGQGPEFLTYFQNEAQLEKSRLLSDRFSAERPKGSFSTLEIQRTEQGDSAMYLCASRNRDRTNTEAFFGQGTRLTVV.

This clone showed up just a few times. V is TRBV5-1 and J is TRBJ1-2; tentatively, D is TRBD1 (5 bases). The V end lost 0 bases, the J end lost 3 bases, and 6 bases lay between the germline ends. Germline values: CDR1 SGHRS, CDR2 YFSETQ. The CDR3 consists of 13 residues. This CDR3 reads CASSLATDYGYTF. Here the CDR3 DNA reads TGCGCCAGCAGCTTGGCGACAGACTATGGCTACACCTTC.

This clone appeared a single time. V gene TRBV15 combines with J gene TRBJ1-2; D is possibly TRBD1 (6 bases). The CDR3 loop spans 14 amino acids. Trimming removed 5 bases at V and 4 bases at J, with 14 bases between. CDR1 is LNHNV, CDR2 YYDKDF, per germline (reference sequence). The CDR3 sequence: CATSPRGEGYGYTF. In DNA, the CDR3 is TGTGCCACCAGCCCCAGGGGAGAAGGCTATGGCTACACCTTC. Full variable domain (missing parts from reference TRBV15 and TRBJ1-2): DAMVIQNPRYQVTQFGKPVTLSCSQTLNHNVMYWYQQKSSQAPKLLFHYYDKDFNNEADTPDNFQSRRPNTSFCFLDIRSPGLGDTAMYLCATSPRGEGYGYTFGSGTRLTVV.

This clone was counted only a few times. The chain is built from TRBV6-1 and TRBJ1-5, with D uncertain. V was clipped by 3 bases and J by 10 bases, with 13 bases between them. Germline V gives CDR1 MNHNS, CDR2 SASEGT. CDR3 length: 13 amino acids. In nucleotides, the CDR3 is TGTGCCAGCAGTGACAGTACCCTCCGACCCCAGCATTTT. It codes for CASSDSTLRPQHF.

The chain couples TRBV27 to TRBJ2-5; a weak D match, TRBD1 (6 bases). In germline, CDR1 is MNHEY, CDR2 SMNVEV (reference sequence). The CDR3 is made up of 14 amino acids. Trimming removed 1 base from V and 4 bases from J, with 10 bases in between. This chain's CDR3 is CASSLFTGLETQYF. The CDR3 DNA follows: TGTGCCAGCAGTTTATTTACAGGGTTAGAGACCCAGTACTTC.

The genes are TRBV6-6 and TRBJ2-7, with a tentative D call TRBD1 (5 bases). The CDR3 runs 16 residues. Germline V gene data show CDR1 as MNHNY and CDR2 as SVGAGI (reference sequence). The V gene lost 5 bases and the J gene lost 0 bases, with 17 bases spanning the gap. CDR3 DNA: TGTGCCAGCAGTCCATCTGGGGCCGGTTCCTCCTACGAGCAGTACTTC. Its translation is CASSPSGAGSSYEQYF.

This chain links TRBV7-2 with TRBJ1-1; tentatively, D is TRBD1 (6 bases). V gave up 2 bases and J gave up 1 base, with 17 bases separating them. The V gene's germline CDR1 is SGHTA and CDR2 FQGNSA. CDR3 length equals 17 residues. DNA for the CDR3: TGTGCCAGCAGCTTATCTCTCGGGGGGCGGGCGAACACTGAAGCTTTCTTT. It is translated as CASSLSLGGRANTEAFF.